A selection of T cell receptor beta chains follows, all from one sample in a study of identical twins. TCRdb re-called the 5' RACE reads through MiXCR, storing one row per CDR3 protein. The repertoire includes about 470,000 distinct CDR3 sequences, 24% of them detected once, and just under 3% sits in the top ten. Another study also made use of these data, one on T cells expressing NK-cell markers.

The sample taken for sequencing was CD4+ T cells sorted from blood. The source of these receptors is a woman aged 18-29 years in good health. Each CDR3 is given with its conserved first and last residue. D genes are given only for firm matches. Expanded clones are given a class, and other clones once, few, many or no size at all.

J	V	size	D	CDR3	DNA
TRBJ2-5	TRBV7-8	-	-	CASSFRDTRRETQYF	TGTGCCAGCAGCTTCCGGGACACCAGGCGGGAGACCCAGTACTTC
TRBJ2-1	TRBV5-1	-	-	CASSLSGTYYNEQFF	TGCGCCAGCAGCTTATCCGGGACTTACTACAATGAGCAGTTCTTC
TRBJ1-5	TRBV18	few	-	CASSLTGSGDQPQHF	TGTGCCAGCTCACTTACAGGGTCTGGAGATCAGCCCCAGCATTTT
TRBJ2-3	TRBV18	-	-	CASSPKSPAGVTQYF	TGTGCCAGCTCACCGAAATCCCCCGCAGGTGTTACGCAGTATTTT
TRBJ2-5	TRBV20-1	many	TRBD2	CSATETSGIKETQYF	TGCAGTGCTACCGAGACTAGCGGGATAAAAGAGACCCAGTACTTC
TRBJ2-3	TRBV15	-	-	CATSGGRRTDTQYF	TGTGCCACCAGCGGGGGCAGGCGCACAGATACGCAGTATTTT
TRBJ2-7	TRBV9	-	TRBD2	CASSVMGGAMTYEQYF	TGTGCCAGCAGCGTCATGGGAGGGGCCATGACCTACGAGCAGTACTTC
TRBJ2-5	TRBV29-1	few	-	CSVVRARPKETQYF	TGCAGCGTTGTACGGGCGAGGCCCAAAGAGACCCAGTACTTC
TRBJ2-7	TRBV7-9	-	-	CASSLSSIGSYEQYF	TGTGCCAGCAGCTTGAGTAGCATCGGATCCTACGAGCAGTACTTC
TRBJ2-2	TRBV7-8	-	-	CASSNPRGATGELFF	TGTGCCAGCAGCAACCCGAGGGGGGCCACCGGGGAGCTGTTTTTT
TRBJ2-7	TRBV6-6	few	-	CASARSNYEQYF	TGTGCCAGCGCCCGATCAAATTACGAGCAGTACTTC
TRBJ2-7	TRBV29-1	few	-	CSVMVFYEQYF	TGCAGCGTTATGGTGTTCTACGAGCAGTACTTC
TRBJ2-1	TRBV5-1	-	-	CASSRTASVNEQFF	TGCGCCAGCAGCCGTACCGCTAGCGTGAATGAGCAGTTCTTC
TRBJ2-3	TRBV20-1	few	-	CSARAIATDTQYF	TGCAGTGCTAGGGCCATCGCCACAGATACGCAGTATTTT
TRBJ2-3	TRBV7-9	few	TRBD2	CASSFTPRTSGRDTQYF	TGTGCCAGCAGCTTCACTCCCAGGACTAGCGGGAGAGATACGCAGTATTTT
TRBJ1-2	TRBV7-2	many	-	CASSLAALSNYGYTF	TGTGCCAGCAGCTTAGCAGCGTTGTCAAACTATGGCTACACCTTC
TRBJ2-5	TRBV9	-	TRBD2	CASSVALAGGGETQYF	TGTGCCAGCAGCGTAGCTCTAGCGGGAGGAGGAGAGACCCAGTACTTC
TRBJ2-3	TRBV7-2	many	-	CASSLQGTGTDTQYF	TGTGCCAGCAGCTTACAAGGGACGGGCACAGATACGCAGTATTTT
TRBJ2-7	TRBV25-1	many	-	CASSVVSGSYEQYF	TGTGCCAGCAGTGTGGTTAGCGGTAGCTACGAGCAGTACTTC
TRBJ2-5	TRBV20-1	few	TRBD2	CSANLAGAGETQYF	TGCAGTGCTAATCTAGCGGGAGCCGGCGAGACCCAGTACTTC
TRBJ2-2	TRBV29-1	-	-	CSASPQTGELFF	TGCAGCGCTAGTCCACAGACCGGGGAGCTGTTTTTT
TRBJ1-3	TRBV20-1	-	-	CSASVPGGNTIYF	TGCAGTGCTAGTGTTCCAGGGGGAAACACCATATATTTT
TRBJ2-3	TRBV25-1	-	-	CASSERPFTDTQYF	TGTGCCAGCAGTGAACGCCCCTTCACAGATACGCAGTATTTT
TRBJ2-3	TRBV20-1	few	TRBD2	CSVAGVAGGATDTQYF	TGCAGTGTAGCGGGGGTAGCGGGGGGCGCCACAGATACGCAGTATTTT
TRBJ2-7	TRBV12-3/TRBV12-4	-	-	CASSSSLFTREQYF	TGTGCCAGCAGTTCCTCTCTCTTTACACGCGAGCAGTACTTC
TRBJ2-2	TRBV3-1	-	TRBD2	CASSRRGGGLTGELFF	TGTGCCAGCAGCCGTCGGGGGGGAGGCCTCACCGGGGAGCTGTTTTTT
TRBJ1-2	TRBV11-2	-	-	CASSRLEGRSPGGYTF	TGTGCCAGCAGCCGTCTGGAAGGCCGCTCTCCCGGGGGCTACACCTTC
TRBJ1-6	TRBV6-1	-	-	CASGANNLKNSPLHF	TGTGCCAGCGGAGCGAACAACCTGAAAAATTCACCCCTCCACTTT
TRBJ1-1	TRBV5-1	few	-	CASGQLNTEAFF	TGCGCCAGTGGGCAGCTTAACACTGAAGCTTTCTTT
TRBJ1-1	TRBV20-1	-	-	CSGKAGTEAFF	TGCAGTGGGAAGGCGGGCACTGAAGCTTTCTTT
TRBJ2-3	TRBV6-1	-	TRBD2	CASRRERGITDTQYF	TGTGCCAGCAGGCGCGAGCGGGGGATCACAGATACGCAGTATTTT
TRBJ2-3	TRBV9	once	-	CASSAGQMSTDTQYF	TGTGCCAGCAGCGCTGGACAGATGAGCACAGATACGCAGTATTTT
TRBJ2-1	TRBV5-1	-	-	CASSRGTASYNEQFF	TGCGCCAGCAGTCGAGGGACGGCCTCCTACAATGAGCAGTTCTTC
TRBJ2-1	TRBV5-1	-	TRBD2	CASRLLTGTSGLEQFF	TGCGCCAGCAGGCTCCTCACCGGGACTAGCGGCCTTGAGCAGTTCTTC
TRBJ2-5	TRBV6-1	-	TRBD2	CASSEVVAGVGRETQYF	TGTGCCAGCAGTGAAGTTGTAGCGGGAGTTGGTAGAGAGACCCAGTACTTC
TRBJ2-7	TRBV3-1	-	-	CASSQGRAEGEQYF	TGTGCCAGCAGCCAAGGCAGGGCTGAAGGGGAGCAGTACTTC
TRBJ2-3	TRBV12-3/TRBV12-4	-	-	CASTLGRPERDTQYF	TGTGCCAGCACCCTAGGTCGGCCGGAGAGGGATACGCAGTATTTT
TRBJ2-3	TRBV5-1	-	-	CASSREGGTLTDTQYF	TGCGCCAGCAGTCGCGAGGGGGGGACGTTAACAGATACGCAGTATTTT
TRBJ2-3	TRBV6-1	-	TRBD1	CASSRSGQGGDTQYF	TGTGCCAGCAGTCGTTCGGGACAGGGCGGAGATACGCAGTATTTT
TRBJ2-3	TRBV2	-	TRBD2	CASNTGGIDTQYF	TGTGCCAGCAATACGGGGGGGATAGATACGCAGTATTTT
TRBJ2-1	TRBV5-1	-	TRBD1	CASSLAGQGGKDEQFF	TGCGCCAGCAGCTTAGCGGGACAGGGGGGAAAAGATGAGCAGTTCTTC
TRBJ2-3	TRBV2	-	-	CASSVGSLTDTQYF	TGTGCCAGCAGTGTAGGCAGCCTCACAGATACGCAGTATTTT
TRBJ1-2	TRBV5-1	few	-	CASSLGELIYGYTF	TGCGCCAGCAGCTTGGGCGAGCTCATCTATGGCTACACCTTC
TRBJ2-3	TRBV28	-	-	CASSLLTGFSDTQYF	TGTGCCAGCAGTTTACTCACAGGGTTCAGCGACACGCAGTATTTT
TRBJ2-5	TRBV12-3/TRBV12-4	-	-	CASSSFYPLGGETQYF	TGTGCCAGCAGTTCCTTCTACCCTCTTGGGGGGGAGACCCAGTACTTC
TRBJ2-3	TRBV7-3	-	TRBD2	CASSFTSGGTGDTQYF	TGTGCCAGCAGCTTTACTAGCGGGGGGACCGGGGATACGCAGTATTTT
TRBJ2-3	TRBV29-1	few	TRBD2	CSVAGGQASTDTQYF	TGCAGCGTCGCGGGGGGGCAGGCGAGCACAGATACGCAGTATTTT
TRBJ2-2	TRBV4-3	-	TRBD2	CASSPKTVAGGGYTGELFF	TGCGCCAGCAGCCCCAAAACGGTAGCGGGAGGGGGTTATACCGGGGAGCTGTTTTTT
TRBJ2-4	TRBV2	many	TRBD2	CASSGLGGPLAKNIQYF	TGTGCCAGCAGCGGCCTGGGAGGGCCCCTAGCCAAAAACATTCAGTACTTC
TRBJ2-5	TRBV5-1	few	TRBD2	CASSLATSGGTYQETQYF	TGCGCCAGCAGCTTGGCCACTAGCGGGGGGACCTACCAAGAGACCCAGTACTTC
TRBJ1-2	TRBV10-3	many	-	CAISPSGVYGYTF	TGTGCCATCAGCCCCAGCGGCGTCTATGGCTACACCTTC
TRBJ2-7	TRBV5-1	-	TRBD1	CASSLPQDRGAIYEQYF	TGCGCCAGCAGCTTACCCCAAGACAGGGGGGCAATCTACGAGCAGTACTTC
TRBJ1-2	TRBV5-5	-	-	CASSPGHDYGYTF	TGTGCCAGCAGCCCGGGACATGACTATGGCTACACCTTC
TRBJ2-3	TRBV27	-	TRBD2	CASSTLGLAPSTDTQYF	TGTGCCAGCAGTACACTCGGACTAGCGCCAAGCACAGATACGCAGTATTTT
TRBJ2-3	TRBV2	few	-	CASSEHPTSLTHTQYF	TGTGCCAGCAGTGAACACCCCACCTCGTTGACTCATACGCAGTATTTT